This paragraph reports one T cell receptor (beta chain). This clone's antigen is unknown. Within one base of it there is no much larger clone, and no base qualities were kept. Libraries were built with the immunoSEQ multiplex PCR assay. For the multiplex PCR, a mixture combining 60 forward primers for TCR Vbeta segments and 13 reverse primers for TCR Jbeta segments was used. A multiplex PCR assay on genomic DNA amplified the CDR3 region of rearranged TCR beta genes. The amplified TCR beta libraries were sequenced on the Illumina HiSeq System as 87-base-pair reads. Regarding the original processing steps: A later analysis tallied around 80 million unique TCR beta chains across the approximately 670 repertoires, and around 9.9 million of those chains were shared by two or more donors. A nearest-neighbor algorithm error-corrected the raw reads and collapsed the reads into unique sequences, merging closely related sequences to remove PCR and sequencing errors. To assign V, D and J gene segments, CDR3 sequences were aligned to IMGT reference sequences. Each retained sequence needed at least a six-nucleotide match to both a V gene segment and a J gene segment. Rearrangements were classified as productive when the CDR3 lacked stop codons and remained in frame with V and J, and all other rearrangements were classified as non-productive. Following IMGT convention, CDR3 was defined as the stretch from the second conserved V-encoded cysteine to the conserved J-encoded phenylalanine. The earlier analysis of some 550 of the donors excluded any sequence lacking an unambiguous match to a single V gene segment. In an earlier analysis of approximately 550 of the donors, V segments were called functional above 56.7% productive rearrangements and were called segregating when the between-donor standard deviation exceeded 5%. A statistical classification framework was built to diagnose cytomegalovirus status from the catalog of TCR beta chain sequences. In a later analysis, V and J genes were assigned by comparing TCR nucleotide sequences against IMGT/GENE-DB human TR gene sequences. A later analysis assigned CDR3 sequences and most-parsimonious VDJ recombination scenarios with the TCRdist pipeline. In a later analysis, every TCR beta chain was defined by the combination of its CDR3 amino acid sequence and its V-gene family, and reads without a unique V-gene family were dropped. As a way to deal with suspected cross-contamination and a sequencing artifact, a later analysis dropped hundreds of nucleotide sequences that were highly shared and had low generation probability. A later analysis calculated a clonal expansion index for each public chain from normalized within-repertoire ranks of inferred template counts. A later analysis computed generation probabilities with a VDJ recombination model fitted to out-of-frame rearrangements, and checked the results against IGoR. In a later analysis, hypergeometric tests were used to score TCR-TCR, TCR-HLA and TCR-CMV co-occurrence, with a repertoire-size bias correction applied to TCR pairs. A later analysis estimated false discovery rates by permuting HLA or CMV assignments 20 times. A later analysis grouped co-occurring TCRs with DBSCAN, adding TCRdist sequence similarity when clustering within HLA-allele-positive subsets. Repertoires with fewer than 30,000 or more than 120,000 public chains were left out of co-occurrence clustering, as were four to six repertoires with anomalous nucleotide sharing. TCRdb re-hosts the immuneACCESS table, in-frame sequences only. Its copies lack some clones; in the studies checked, an unresolved V gene accounts for under half of them, and the cause for the rest is not known. The V and J calls and clone size are taken from that table; D and trimming were inferred from the DNA. The sample profile shows about 170,000 clones; approximately 81% of them were found once. The leading ten clones occupy approximately 1.5% of the sample.

The sample comes from a study of cytomegalovirus exposure and HLA in healthy donors listed by TCRdb under 2017. As for the study more broadly: According to an earlier analysis of around 600 of the donors, some 180 million T cells yielded 120 million or so unique TCR beta sequences and 276 Gb of sequence data. Approximately 300 gigabases of sequencing data and around 88 million unique TCR sequences made up an early release that covered nearly 650 HLA-typed donors. The genetic ancestry cluster associated with self-reported Caucasian donors included around four fifths of the 398 genotyped donors. The aim of the study was to test whether cataloging public T cell receptors could identify signatures of past pathogen exposure. The T cell repertoires of under 750 subjects were profiled by immunosequencing and related to cytomegalovirus serostatus. A separate validation cohort of approximately 130 different subjects was used in addition to the approximately 670-subject first cohort. To predict cytomegalovirus infection status, the study brought together high-throughput TCR immunosequencing, statistical association of individual TCRs with disease status, and machine learning. In a later analysis, previously published TCR beta repertoires from fewer than 750 donors were re-analyzed and high-resolution HLA genotyping was added so that TCR occurrence patterns could be studied. Rather than drawing on any new phenotypic data, the later analysis identified candidate immune exposures from TCR beta sequences and the way those sequences occurred across donors. An earlier analysis of several hundred of the donors applied high-throughput TCR beta sequencing to assess whether each TCR beta V gene segment acted as functional or pseudogenic. Donor age, sex, ethnicity and CMV serostatus were collected together with the repertoire data. A later genetic analysis used genome-wide SNP genotypes for about three fifths of the roughly 700 donors, treating that subset as a discovery cohort. Every discovery cohort repertoire had been produced on one sequencing platform. Class I and class II HLA loci were covered by the typing at four-digit resolution. Typing coverage differed by locus: A, B, C, DRB1 and DQB1 were typed in about 620-630 donors, DQA1 in approximately 520, DPA1 in around 600, and DPB1 in 472. Because of strong linkage in the cohort, five DR-DQ haplotypes were treated as single units for association and clustering. On average, roughly 240,000 unique TCR beta nucleotide sequences were sequenced per donor among 300 to 500 genotyped donors of the cohort, with approximately 18% of those sequences being non-productive. What the authors observed across the whole study: Roughly uniform sequencing depth across donors was assumed in presence/absence analyses, although this assumption may not hold. A cluster of highly shared sequence variants was judged likely to represent a technical artifact of the sequencing pipeline. According to the authors, the approach could potentially be generalized to other disease states and immunological phenotypes. A later genetic analysis reported fewer N-insertions in productive TCRs among donors in an Asian-associated ancestry cluster than the approximately 700-donor mean. Linkage disequilibrium might explain the correlated functional status among segregating V segments, but an unknown experimental factor could not be ruled out. While some public TCRs were present in many individuals, most TCR sequences turned up only very rarely across donors. In an earlier analysis of around 500 of the donors, most TCR beta V segments appeared in productive rearrangements about 87% or about 30% of the time, broadly matching IMGT annotations. In both the original and validation cohorts, the classifier was reported to diagnose cytomegalovirus status with high specificity and sensitivity. A later analysis reported that several top co-occurrence clusters appeared linked to parvovirus B19, influenza, CMV and Epstein-Barr virus. Strong co-occurrence of HLA alleles, especially DR and DQ, made assigning TCR associations to individual alleles difficult. The study listed approximately 150 TCR beta chains as associated with cytomegalovirus. A further reported finding was that TCR beta sequences accurately predicted the HLA-A and HLA-B alleles for most subjects in the first cohort. In a later analysis, HLA-associated TCR beta chains were found to be more clonally expanded and to have lower generation probabilities than equally common non-associated chains. A later analysis found that most CMV-associated TCR beta chains appeared HLA-restricted, with HLA associations seemingly driven largely by CMV exposure. A later analysis found that TCR association rates varied across HLA loci, with DRB1 alleles showing the most associated TCRs and HLA-C alleles the fewest. This cohort had only TCR beta chains sequenced, and the lack of alpha or paired-chain data limited which features could be detected. Because some donors lacked HLA typing at each locus, the association tests relied only on the typed subset. About 15 rarely observed V segments, including chromosome 9 orphons, were excluded from the earlier analysis of several hundred of the donors because counts were too low. V-gene and J-gene trimming of TCR beta chains was associated with a missense DCLRE1C variant in a later genetic analysis, and the association was replicated in an independent cohort. A later analysis associated 16,951 TCR beta sequences with specific HLA alleles at a false discovery rate of 0.05. In vitro tests confirmed that a few of the cytomegalovirus-associated TCR beta chains recognize cytomegalovirus antigens. Immune exposure information for the cohort was limited to CMV serostatus.

The cohort consisted of fewer than 700 healthy bone marrow donors. Cohort members were all nominally healthy when sampled, although unrecorded immune exposures were likely present. The donor was CMV seronegative and was included in the group of about 350 seronegative cohort members. Each donor provided a peripheral blood sample, and peripheral blood mononuclear cells were used for TCR beta sequencing. The Qiagen DNeasy Blood Extraction Kit was used to extract genomic DNA from the blood cell samples. Input material: PBMCs. This sequence was found in a male donor in good health and CMV-seronegative.

The nucleotide sequence reads as follows: TGTGCCAGCAGCGTAGTCCCCAAGGGGTCTGAAGCTTTCTTT. This is translated as CASSVVPKGSEAFF. The rearrangement combines TRBV9 with TRBJ1-1; TRBD1 is a weak D gene call, 5 bases matching. The CDR3 contains 14 residues, cysteine and phenylalanine counted. Only CDR3 DNA remains: 42 bases, in frame from the first base. At the junction V is shortened by 0 bases and J by 6 bases, with 12 bases in between. From the germline V gene, CDR1 is SGDLS and CDR2 is YYNGEE.